Below, 14 T cell receptor beta chains from the same sample are listed, as sequenced in a study of T cell responses to AZD1222 COVID-19 vaccine. Sequencing was performed with immunoSEQ multiplex PCR; in TCRdb, only in-frame clones are kept and a portion is missing. The sample consists of just under 95,000 clones, just over 85% of them appearing once. The material sequenced was peripheral blood, taken on day 0 of AZD1222 vaccination. Receptor source: an adult in good health.

The chain links TRBV5-1 to TRBJ1-2; possibly TRBD1 for D (6 bases). The CDR3 length is 14 residues. V was shortened by 1 base and J by 8 bases, with 15 bases between the two germline ends. CDR1 SGHRS and CDR2 YFSETQ come from the germline V gene. The CDR3 nucleotides read TGCGCCAGCAGCTTGCCCGGGGGCTTGGGGGGCTACACCTTC. Its translation: CASSLPGGLGGYTF.

With respect to this clone: Other DNA variants within this sample encode the same CDR3. V and J are TRBV19 and TRBJ2-5; 14 bases map to TRBD2. Germline values: CDR1 LNHDA, CDR2 SQIVND (reference sequence). The length of the CDR3 is 16 residues. V was pared by 5 bases and J by 5 bases, with 7 bases of the junction left unmatched. CDR3 sequence reads: CASSPGTSGRGETQYF. Here the CDR3 DNA reads TGTGCCAGTAGTCCCGGGACTAGCGGGAGAGGGGAGACCCAGTACTTC.

The V gene is TRBV15, the J gene TRBJ2-1, with D possibly being TRBD2 (5 bases). The V gene's germline CDR1 is LNHNV and CDR2 YYDKDF (reference sequence). Trimming stripped 0 bases from V and 15 bases from J, with 15 bases between. The CDR3 is 13 amino acids. This CDR3 reads CATSRDLSGPRFF. The CDR3 nucleotides are TGTGCCACCAGCAGAGATTTAAGCGGCCCGCGGTTCTTC.

CDR3 protein: CASSPSSTDTQYF. DNA for the CDR3: TGTGCCAGCAGCCCCTCCAGCACAGATACGCAGTATTTT. J is TRBJ2-3 and V is TRBV7-2; no definite D call. Trimming pared 5 bases from V and 0 bases from J, leaving 6 bases between. CDR3 length: 13 amino acids. Germline CDR1 and CDR2: SGHTA and FQGNSA. Complete variable domain (other parts from reference TRBV7-2 and TRBJ2-3): GAGVSQSPSNKVTEKGKDVELRCDPISGHTALYWYRQSLGQGLEFLIYFQGNSAPDKSGLPSDRFSAERTGGSVSTLTIQRTQQEDSAVYLCASSPSSTDTQYFGPGTRLTVL.

V gene TRBV18 combines with J gene TRBJ1-6; D remains unclear. The V end was cut by 8 bases, the J end by 5 bases, with 7 bases between. Germline CDR1 reads KGHSH; CDR2 reads LQKENI. This CDR3 is built from 12 residues. CDR3 coding DNA: TGTGCCAGCCGGGCCGATAATTCACCCCTCCACTTT. This encodes CASRADNSPLHF.

The CDR3, as DNA: TGTGCCACCAGTGATCCAAGGATAAACACCGGGGAGCTGTTTTTT. It specifies CATSDPRINTGELFF. The chain joins TRBV24-1 to TRBJ2-2; D not certain. The V end lost 3 bases, the J end lost 2 bases, and 9 bases lay between the germline ends. CDR1 and CDR2 from the germline V gene are KGHDR and SFDVKD. The CDR3 length is 15 residues.

The chain recombines TRBV28 with TRBJ1-5, with D unclear. From germline, CDR1 is MDHEN and CDR2 SYDVKM. This CDR3 comprises 12 residues. V was cut by 4 bases and J by 7 bases, with 8 bases left in between. CDR3 in amino acids: CASSSTAQPQHF. DNA for the CDR3: TGTGCCAGCAGTTCTACGGCCCAGCCCCAGCATTTT.

This clone was found once. The chain recombines TRBV6-4 with TRBJ2-3; TRBD2 aligns across 12 bases. The CDR3 loop spans 16 amino acids. V lost 6 bases, J lost 3 bases, and 7 bases stayed unmatched. Germline V lookup: CDR1 MRHNA, CDR2 SNTAGT. The CDR3 DNA reads as TGTGCCAGCAGGAGACTAGCGGGAGTGGGGACAGATACGCAGTATTTT. It encodes CASRRLAGVGTDTQYF.

The chain recombines TRBV6-5 with TRBJ2-7; possibly TRBD2 for D (5 bases). V lost 6 bases to trimming and J lost 2 bases, with 11 bases between them. This CDR3 is built from 13 residues. CDR1 and CDR2 (germline): MNHEY, SVGAGI. The CDR3 bases are TGTGCCAGCAGAATGACGGGAACCTACGAGCAGTACTTC. It is translated as CASRMTGTYEQYF.

This chain links TRBV28 with TRBJ2-2, with TRBD2 as a possible D gene (5 bases). This CDR3 comprises 12 residues. V gave up 6 bases and J gave up 8 bases, with 10 bases separating them. Germline lookup yields CDR1 MDHEN and CDR2 SYDVKM. CDR3 residues: CASSTSVGELFF. CDR3 in DNA: TGTGCCAGCAGCACTAGTGTGGGGGAGCTGTTTTTT.

The chain combines TRBV27 with TRBJ1-1; D uncertain. CDR3 length: 15 amino acids. V gave up 5 bases and J gave up 0 bases, with 13 bases separating them. CDR1 is MNHEY, CDR2 SMNVEV, per germline (reference sequence). This CDR3 reads CASSPKVVVNTEAFF. CDR3 nucleotides: TGTGCCAGCAGTCCCAAGGTGGTTGTGAACACTGAAGCTTTCTTT.

The rearrangement joins TRBV6-6 to TRBJ2-5; perhaps TRBD2 as D (6 bases). Per the germline V gene, CDR1 is MNHNY and CDR2 is SVGAGI (reference sequence). Trimming removed 5 bases at V and 3 bases at J, with 16 bases between. The CDR3 totals 15 residues. The CDR3 DNA reads TGTGCCAGCAGTAGAACCGGGACTGGGGAAGAGACCCAGTACTTC. Translation: CASSRTGTGEETQYF.

The chain couples TRBV6-1 to TRBJ2-3, with D hard to call. Germline-derived CDR1 and CDR2 are MNHNS and SASEGT. This CDR3 has 14 residues. V lost 2 bases to trimming and J lost 3 bases, with 9 bases between them. The DNA for the CDR3 is TGTGCCAGCAGTGAACACTCGAAGACAGATACGCAGTATTTT. This codes for CASSEHSKTDTQYF.

The chain combines TRBV28 with TRBJ1-2; tentatively, D is TRBD1 (6 bases). Trimming removed 7 bases from V and 2 bases from J, with 8 bases in between. The CDR3 extends over 12 amino acids. CDR1 MDHEN and CDR2 SYDVKM come from the germline V gene. CDR3 in amino acids: CASTTGNYGYTF. CDR3 coding DNA: TGTGCCAGCACGACAGGAAACTATGGCTACACCTTC.